Listed here are 32 T cell receptor beta chains from one sample, sequenced in a study of T cell clonotyping in hematopoietic cell transplantation. The time point was: recipient sample about 28 days before transplant, after cytoreduction. Some clones are missing from TCRdb's copy, which holds only in-frame ones; the method was immunoSEQ multiplex PCR. The sample records around 27,000 clones, less than 75% being singletons. The sample in question was peripheral blood mononuclear cells, obtained before stem cell transplant. The receptors were gathered from a man aged 45 to 65 with myelodysplastic syndrome. Some clones in this sample may be carry-over from other donors' samples.

This chain uses TRBV30 with TRBJ1-1; TRBD1 is a possible D gene (5 bases). With 3 bases removed from V and 3 bases from J, the gap between germline ends came to 14 bases. In germline, CDR1 is GTSNPN, CDR2 SVGIG (reference sequence). The CDR3 contains 14 residues. The CDR3 loop is CAWRLWGADTEAFF. The CDR3 coding sequence is TGTGCCTGGAGGCTGTGGGGCGCGGACACTGAAGCTTTCTTT.

The chain links TRBV28 to TRBJ1-2, with D uncertain. Germline V lookup: CDR1 MDHEN, CDR2 SYDVKM. The CDR3 contains 12 residues. V lost 6 bases and J 8 bases, leaving 13 bases between the germline ends. Here the CDR3 DNA reads TGTGCCAGCAGCCCACCGGCAGCCGGCTACACCTTC. This translates into CASSPPAAGYTF.

The rearrangement links TRBV9 to TRBJ2-3; 7 positions agree with TRBD2. The CDR3 loop spans 15 amino acids. The V and J ends lost 2 bases and 0 bases, in that order; junction bases with no gene match: 3. Germline V gene data show CDR1 as SGDLS and CDR2 as YYNGEE. For the CDR3, the DNA is TGTGCCAGCAGCGTGGGGACTATTAGCACAGATACGCAGTATTTT. Amino acids: CASSVGTISTDTQYF.

This clone was detected once. The genes are TRBV4-1 and TRBJ1-2; D perhaps matches TRBD1 (5 bases). The CDR3 has 15 residues. The V gene lost 2 bases and the J gene lost 4 bases, with 14 bases spanning the gap. The germline V gene encodes CDR1 MGHRA and CDR2 YSYEKL. This CDR3 is CASSQRAGRAYGYTF. CDR3 DNA sequence: TGCGCCAGCAGCCAACGAGCAGGCAGGGCCTATGGCTACACCTTC.

The chain couples TRBV5-6 to TRBJ1-1, with D perhaps TRBD1 (5 bases). In germline, CDR1 is SGHDT, CDR2 YYEEEE. This CDR3 comprises 15 residues. V was pared by 3 bases and J by 3 bases, with 15 bases between. The CDR3: CASSSRARADTEAFF. The DNA for the CDR3 is TGTGCCAGCAGCTCAAGGGCCAGGGCTGACACTGAAGCTTTCTTT.

The rearrangement joins TRBV7-2 to TRBJ1-5; the D is unclear. Trimming took 4 bases from V and 7 from J, leaving 8 bases between them. The CDR3 has 12 amino acids. Germline CDR1 and CDR2: SGHTA and FQGNSA. The CDR3 bases are TGTGCCAGCAGCTCGGACGACCAGCCCCAGCATTTT. Translated, it gives CASSSDDQPQHF.

This clone was picked up a small number of times. This chain uses TRBV9 with TRBJ2-7; maybe TRBD2 (6 bases). The V gene lost 4 bases and the J gene lost 3 bases, with 11 bases spanning the gap. This CDR3 is 13 amino acids long. Per the germline V gene, CDR1 is SGDLS and CDR2 is YYNGEE. The CDR3 reads CASSLTEGYEQYF. The CDR3 bases are TGTGCCAGCAGCCTCACGGAGGGCTACGAGCAGTACTTC.

This clone was recorded once. This chain joins TRBV30 and TRBJ2-6; D is unresolved. The CDR3 consists of 13 residues. Germline-derived CDR1 and CDR2 are GTSNPN and SVGIG (reference sequence). V gave up 4 bases and J gave up 2 bases, with 6 bases separating them. The CDR3 DNA follows: TGTGCCTGGATCCGAACTGGGGCCAACGTCCTGACTTTC. Amino acids: CAWIRTGANVLTF.

This clone is medium-sized (0.01 to 0.1%) by share. This chain connects TRBV2 to TRBJ1-5; the D is unclear. Germline CDR1 reads SNHLY; CDR2 reads FYNNEI. CDR3 size: 16 residues. V lost 5 bases to trimming and J lost 0 bases, with 14 bases between them. CDR3 in DNA: TGTGCCAGCAGTCCTCACCCTGGGGATAGCAATCAGCCCCAGCATTTT. Residues: CASSPHPGDSNQPQHF.

The gene calls are TRBV28 and TRBJ2-7, with D possibly being TRBD1 (5 bases). The germline CDR1 and CDR2 sequences are MDHEN and SYDVKM. V was pared by 4 bases and J by 2 bases, with 6 bases between. The CDR3 is made up of 12 amino acids. The CDR3 DNA sequence: TGTGCCAGCAGTTCAGGGCCCTACGAGCAGTACTTC. Translation gives CASSSGPYEQYF.

A single count supports this clone. This chain uses TRBV30 with TRBJ1-2, with D perhaps TRBD1 (5 bases). CDR1 is GTSNPN, CDR2 SVGIG, per germline (reference sequence). V lost 4 bases and J 5 bases, leaving 20 bases between the germline ends. There are 15 residues in the CDR3. The CDR3 nucleotides read TGTGCCTGGATTTCCCCGGGGGGGGTTCGATATGGCTACACCTTC. This sequence encodes CAWISPGGVRYGYTF.

A few counts support this clone. V is TRBV2 and J is TRBJ2-1; D is uncertain. Germline V gene lookup returns CDR1 SNHLY and CDR2 FYNNEI. The V gene lost 2 bases and the J gene lost 7 bases, with 6 bases spanning the gap. This CDR3 is 12 amino acids long. For the CDR3, the DNA is TGTGCCAGCAGTGAAAATATAAATGAGCAGTTCTTC. Translating gives CASSENINEQFF.

The chain joins TRBV14 to TRBJ1-1, with D unresolved. This CDR3 region has 13 residues. Per the germline V gene, CDR1 is SGHDN and CDR2 is FVKESK. V shed 7 bases and J shed 0 bases, with 9 bases lying between them. The CDR3 region is CASTLRLNTEAFF. The CDR3, as DNA: TGTGCCAGCACCTTAAGGTTGAACACTGAAGCTTTCTTT.

The gene calls are TRBV4-2 and TRBJ2-7; TRBD1 agrees at 7 bases. The junction had 6 bases not matched to a gene; V was cut back by 4 bases and J by 6 bases. Per the germline V gene, CDR1 is LGHNA and CDR2 is YNFKEQ. The CDR3 covers 13 residues. The CDR3 bases are TGTGCCAGCAGCCGTTCAACAGGGGCCGAGCAGTACTTC. Translating gives CASSRSTGAEQYF.

The chain links TRBV6-5 to TRBJ1-2; perhaps TRBD1 as D (6 bases). V lost 4 bases, J lost 7 bases, and 19 bases lay in between. The CDR3 totals 15 residues. The germline V gene has CDR1 MNHEY and CDR2 SVGAGI. CDR3 nucleotide sequence: TGTGCCAGCAGTTGGCGGGGGGCCGGCAGTAGTGGCTACACCTTC. This codes for CASSWRGAGSSGYTF.

The J gene is TRBJ2-7, the V gene TRBV28, with D perhaps TRBD1 or TRBD2 (5 bases each). Germline V gives CDR1 MDHEN, CDR2 SYDVKM. Trimming took off 7 bases at V and 5 bases at J, with 9 bases between the two ends. There are 11 residues in the CDR3. For the CDR3, the DNA is TGTGCCAGCAAAGGGACCGACGAGCAGTACTTC. Its translation is CASKGTDEQYF.

The chain couples TRBV5-6 to TRBJ2-2; D call uncertain. Germline loops: CDR1 SGHDT, CDR2 YYEEEE. The CDR3 is made up of 15 amino acids. V was pared by 1 base and J by 0 bases, with 7 bases between. The CDR3 coding sequence is TGTGCCAGCAGCTTGCTGCAGACGAACACCGGGGAGCTGTTTTTT. This sequence encodes CASSLLQTNTGELFF. The variable domain in full, with the rest retrieved from reference TRBV5-6 and TRBJ2-2, is DAGVTQSPTHLIKTRGQQVTLRCSPKSGHDTVSWYQQALGQGPQFIFQYYEEEERQRGNFPDRFSGHQFPNYSSELNVNALLLGDSALYLCASSLLQTNTGELFFGEGSRLTVL.

The V and J genes are TRBV6-5 and TRBJ2-5; D gene uncertain. This CDR3 comprises 15 residues. V was cut by 2 bases and J by 4 bases, with 14 bases left in between. The V gene's germline CDR1 is MNHEY and CDR2 SVGAGI. DNA for the CDR3: TGTGCCAGCAGTTACGACTCGGGTCAACCAGAGACCCAGTACTTC. Translation gives CASSYDSGQPETQYF.

V and J are TRBV20-1 and TRBJ1-4; D uncertain. The germline gives CDR1 DFQATT, CDR2 SNEGSKA (reference sequence). This CDR3 contains 11 residues. V lost 3 bases, J lost 7 bases, and 6 bases lay in between. This CDR3 reads CSASVVEKLFF. CDR3 nucleotides: TGCAGTGCTAGTGTGGTTGAAAAACTGTTTTTT.

V is TRBV5-6 and J is TRBJ2-3; 8 bases are shared with TRBD2. Germline V gene sequence: CDR1 SGHDT, CDR2 YYEEEE. The V segment lost 3 bases and the J segment 10 bases; nucleotides outside the gene matches: 13. The CDR3 spans 15 residues. CDR3 residues: CASSSHPGTSTSQYF. CDR3 in DNA: TGTGCCAGCAGCTCTCATCCCGGGACTAGTACGTCGCAGTATTTT.

CDR3 amino acids: CASREGGSNQPQHF. The CDR3 nucleotides are TGTGCCAGTAGGGAAGGTGGTAGCAATCAGCCCCAGCATTTT. This chain joins TRBV19 and TRBJ1-5; D ambiguous. CDR3 size: 14 residues. The germline gives CDR1 LNHDA, CDR2 SQIVND (reference sequence). V was clipped by 6 bases and J by 0 bases, with 9 bases between them.

This clone has a handful of counts. The CDR3 DNA reads as TGTGCCAGTACTCCCAAATTCGGAGGGGGGTACGAGCAGTACTTC. It encodes CASTPKFGGGYEQYF. The gene calls are TRBV19 and TRBJ2-7; D could derive from TRBD1 or TRBD2 (6 bases each). Trimming removed 7 bases from V and 4 bases from J, with 20 bases in between. The CDR3 consists of 15 residues. Germline-derived CDR1 and CDR2 are LNHDA and SQIVND (reference sequence).

This sequence joins TRBV4-2 and TRBJ1-2; D ambiguous. The CDR3 runs 15 residues. Germline CDR1 LGHNA, CDR2 YNFKEQ. Between the trimmed V and J ends, which lost 1 base and 3 bases, there was a span of 12 bases. As DNA, the CDR3 is TGTGCCAGCAGCCAAGGGGAGGGAATAGACTATGGCTACACCTTC. Encoded protein: CASSQGEGIDYGYTF.

This clone showed up just a few times. A clone one base away is much larger, so this may be a read error. The chain is built from TRBV5-6 and TRBJ1-4; TRBD1 is a possible D gene (5 bases). The CDR3 is 12 residues long. Germline V gene sequence: CDR1 SGHDT, CDR2 YYEEEE. CDR3 nucleotide sequence: TGTGCCAGCAGCCGCGTGGGGGAAAAACTGGTTTTT. Translated: CASSRVGEKLVF. Looking up the rest from reference TRBV5-6 and TRBJ1-4 gives the full variable domain: DAGVTQSPTHLIKTRGQQVTLRCSPKSGHDTVSWYQQALGQGPQFIFQYYEEEERQRGNFPDRFSGHQFPNYSSELNVNALLLGDSALYLCASSRVGEKLVFGSGTQLSVL.

This chain links TRBV5-5 with TRBJ1-3; unclear D gene. Trimming took 0 bases from V and 1 from J, leaving 11 bases between them. Germline loops: CDR1 SGHKS, CDR2 YYEKEE (reference sequence). The CDR3 consists of 16 residues. This CDR3 is CASSLVGTASGNTIYF. The CDR3 DNA reads as TGTGCCAGCAGCTTGGTTGGTACAGCTTCTGGAAACACCATATATTTT.

This clone has a handful of counts. V and J are TRBV7-3 and TRBJ2-3; tentatively, D is TRBD1 (6 bases). From germline, CDR1 is SGHTA and CDR2 FQGTGA. The CDR3 is 14 residues long. Trimming removed 2 bases from V and 5 bases from J, with 11 bases in between. CDR3 nucleotide sequence: TGTGCCAGCAGCTTATCAGGGGCGGGAGATACGCAGTATTTT. Its protein is CASSLSGAGDTQYF.

The rearrangement joins TRBV29-1 to TRBJ2-1; D gene ambiguous. V lost 0 bases and J 9 bases, leaving 9 bases between the germline ends. Germline CDR1 SQVTM, CDR2 ANQGSEA. The CDR3 spans 12 residues. CDR3 sequence (DNA): TGCAGCGTTGAAGATCAAACTTCTGAGCAGTTCTTC. It yields the protein CSVEDQTSEQFF.

This chain uses TRBV2 with TRBJ2-1; possibly TRBD2 for D (7 bases). With 5 bases removed from V and 6 bases from J, the gap between germline ends came to 20 bases. Germline CDR1 and CDR2: SNHLY and FYNNEI. The length of the CDR3 is 16 residues. CDR3 loop: CASSRGGGSKLNEQFF. Written as DNA, the CDR3 is TGTGCCAGCAGTCGAGGGGGGGGGAGTAAGCTCAATGAGCAGTTCTTC.

The chain is built from TRBV5-1 and TRBJ2-3, with D uncertain. Germline loops: CDR1 SGHRS, CDR2 YFSETQ. V was cut by 0 bases and J by 3 bases, with 8 bases left in between. The CDR3 extends over 14 amino acids. The CDR3 is CASSLGIVTDTQYF. CDR3 DNA sequence: TGCGCCAGCAGCTTGGGGATAGTGACAGATACGCAGTATTTT.

This chain connects TRBV29-1 to TRBJ2-1; either TRBD1 or TRBD2 may fit D (5 bases each). Trimming shortened V by 7 bases and J by 8 bases, and 15 bases separated the two germline ends. CDR1 is SQVTM, CDR2 ANQGSEA, per germline. CDR3 length: 12 residues. CDR3 sequence reads: CSARLGVDEQFF. CDR3 DNA sequence: TGCAGCGCCCGACTGGGGGTCGATGAGCAGTTCTTC.

The chain has TRBV20-1 and TRBJ2-7; 7 positions agree with TRBD2. CDR1 is DFQATT and CDR2 is SNEGSKA in the germline V gene (reference sequence). There are 11 residues in the CDR3. J gave up 5 bases and V 5 bases, and 3 bases lay outside the gene matches. The CDR3 sequence is CSAGREDEQYF. The CDR3 DNA follows: TGCAGTGCTGGCCGGGAGGACGAGCAGTACTTC.

This chain connects TRBV29-1 to TRBJ1-1; TRBD1 might be the D (5 bases). Germline V gene lookup returns CDR1 SQVTM and CDR2 ANQGSEA. The CDR3 spans 12 residues. V shed 5 bases and J shed 4 bases, with 11 bases lying between them. The CDR3 loop is CSVQGAPTEAFF. The CDR3 coding sequence is TGCAGCGTTCAAGGGGCGCCCACTGAAGCTTTCTTT.